The 29 T cell receptor beta chains below all came from one sample that was sequenced in a study of blood T cell repertoires in COVID-19. The assay was immunoSEQ multiplex PCR, and TCRdb's table has in-frame clones only and misses some. Here the sample spans 150,000 to 200,000 clones, approximately 83% being singletons. The source material was peripheral blood. The receptors were sampled from a human donor with active or convalescent COVID-19. The donor label of this sample is uncertain.

The J gene is TRBJ1-2, the V gene TRBV11-2; no reliable D call. The CDR3 runs 15 residues. CDR1 is SGHAT, CDR2 FQNNGV, per germline. Trimming cost V 5 bases and J 1 base, with 14 bases left between them. The CDR3: CASSKEVGVNYGYTF. Written as DNA, the CDR3 is TGTGCCAGCAGCAAAGAGGTGGGAGTTAACTATGGCTACACCTTC.

The rearrangement links TRBV6-6 to TRBJ2-7; 15 bases fit TRBD2. J was trimmed by 6 bases and V by 5 bases; bases with no gene match: 29. Germline values: CDR1 MNHNY, CDR2 SVGAGI (reference sequence). The CDR3 contains 23 residues. CDR3 protein: CASSPPGTVPGTSGRTTFGEQYF. CDR3 DNA: TGTGCCAGCAGTCCCCCCGGGACGGTGCCCGGGACTAGCGGGAGGACTACCTTTGGCGAGCAGTACTTC.

The chain links TRBV27 to TRBJ2-7; D not resolved. Germline CDR1 reads MNHEY; CDR2 reads SMNVEV (reference sequence). This CDR3 is 16 amino acids long. V was shortened by 1 base and J by 4 bases, with 17 bases between the two germline ends. CDR3 loop: CASSLFSPGLMYEQYF. CDR3 sequence (DNA): TGTGCCAGCAGTTTATTCTCGCCAGGTCTTATGTACGAGCAGTACTTC.

CDR3: CASRGQGFEQYF. For the CDR3, the DNA is TGTGCCAGCAGGGGACAGGGGTTCGAGCAGTACTTC. The chain has TRBV12-3 or TRBV12-4 and TRBJ2-7; TRBD1 matches 10 bases. The CDR3 length is 12 residues. The V gene end was trimmed by 6 bases and the J gene end by 6 bases; junction bases not matched to a gene: 2.

This chain connects TRBV9 to TRBJ1-2; 9 bases match TRBD1. CDR1 and CDR2 from the germline V gene are SGDLS and YYNGEE. The trim removed 3 bases at V and 8 bases at J, leaving 8 bases unmatched. CDR3 length: 14 residues. CDR3 residues: CASSEQGAAVGYTF. The CDR3 bases are TGTGCCAGCAGCGAACAGGGGGCGGCAGTCGGCTACACCTTC.

The chain couples TRBV18 to TRBJ1-4; D is uncertain. Between the trimmed V and J ends, which lost 3 bases and 4 bases, there was a span of 15 bases. The CDR3 consists of 16 residues. The V gene's germline CDR1 is KGHSH and CDR2 LQKENI. The CDR3 is CASSPAARVINEKLFF. The CDR3 nucleotides read TGTGCCAGCTCACCCGCCGCGCGGGTGATTAATGAAAAACTGTTTTTT.

The chain joins TRBV6-4 to TRBJ2-2; D gene ambiguous. V was trimmed by 3 bases and J by 7 bases, leaving 9 bases between them. Germline V CDR1 and CDR2: MRHNA, SNTAGT. This CDR3 spans 13 amino acids. The CDR3 loop is CASSEEVRGELFF. The CDR3 DNA reads as TGTGCCAGCAGTGAAGAGGTCCGCGGGGAGCTGTTTTTT.

This clone was picked up one time. CDR3 coding DNA: TGCGCCAGCAGTCCGGGGACAGGGGGCCCTATTACTCAGCCCCAGCATTTT. Protein sequence: CASSPGTGGPITQPQHF. The chain recombines TRBV5-1 with TRBJ1-5; 12 nucleotides align to TRBD1. J gave up 6 bases and V 5 bases, and 12 bases lay outside the gene matches. The CDR3 sequence is 17 residues long. Germline loops: CDR1 SGHRS, CDR2 YFSETQ.

J is TRBJ2-7 and V is TRBV7-2; 11 positions match TRBD2. CDR1 and CDR2 (germline): SGHTA, FQGNSA. The CDR3 loop spans 14 amino acids. V dropped 5 bases and J dropped 2; count of bases not matched to a gene: 2. This CDR3 is CASSHSGRAYEQYF. In DNA form, the CDR3 reads TGTGCCAGCAGCCATAGCGGGAGGGCCTACGAGCAGTACTTC.

The V gene is TRBV30, the J gene TRBJ1-3, with 9 nucleotides matching TRBD1. Germline V gene lookup returns CDR1 GTSNPN and CDR2 SVGIG (reference sequence). Trimming removed 0 bases from V and 2 bases from J; junction bases left unmatched: 5. The CDR3 covers 16 residues. CDR3 region: CAWSVAGQGPGNTIYF. The DNA of the CDR3 is TGTGCCTGGAGTGTTGCGGGACAGGGACCTGGAAACACCATATATTTT.

The rearrangement links TRBV5-1 to TRBJ2-7, with TRBD1 matching 9 bases. CDR1 and CDR2 from the germline V gene are SGHRS and YFSETQ. The CDR3 loop spans 17 amino acids. Trimming took 4 bases from V and 3 from J; bases not matched to a gene: 14. The CDR3 DNA reads TGCGCCAGCAGCCGTGGGACAGGGAGAAGGTTAGGCTACGAGCAGTACTTC. It encodes CASSRGTGRRLGYEQYF.

J is TRBJ2-5 and V is TRBV19; 7 nucleotides agree with TRBD1. Per the germline V gene, CDR1 is LNHDA and CDR2 is SQIVND (reference sequence). V lost 3 bases and J lost 5; bases outside the gene matches: 3. The length of the CDR3 is 13 residues. This chain's CDR3 is CASSMWTGETQYF. The DNA for the CDR3 is TGTGCCAGTAGTATGTGGACAGGCGAGACCCAGTACTTC.

This clone has a handful of counts. This chain links TRBV18 with TRBJ2-1; 13 nucleotides match TRBD2. CDR3 size: 15 residues. Germline lookup yields CDR1 KGHSH and CDR2 LQKENI. V was pared by 3 bases and J by 5 bases, with 1 base of the junction left unmatched. For the CDR3, the DNA is TGTGCCAGCTCACCGGGACTAGCGGGAAACAATGAGCAGTTCTTC. Translated, it gives CASSPGLAGNNEQFF.

V and J are TRBV7-3 and TRBJ2-1; 9 bases are shared with TRBD2. Losses at the gene ends were 5 bases for V and 9 bases for J; bases not matched to a gene: 20. The germline V gene encodes CDR1 SGHTA and CDR2 FQGTGA. CDR3 length: 18 amino acids. CDR3 in amino acids: CASSPTGPVAGVGGEQFF. CDR3 nucleotides: TGTGCCAGCAGCCCGACGGGTCCAGTAGCGGGAGTGGGGGGTGAGCAGTTCTTC.

The rearrangement links TRBV7-3 to TRBJ2-3, with 8 bases that match TRBD2. The trim removed 5 bases at V and 6 bases at J, leaving 25 bases unmatched. The CDR3 covers 20 residues. The germline V gene encodes CDR1 SGHTA and CDR2 FQGTGA. This CDR3 reads CASSLRTYSGGSIVDDTQYF. In nucleotides, the CDR3 is TGTGCCAGCAGCCTTAGAACCTACAGCGGGGGCTCCATTGTTGATGATACGCAGTATTTT.

V and J are TRBV28 and TRBJ2-7, with 10 bases identical to TRBD1. The V and J ends lost 8 bases and 3 bases, in that order; junction bases with no gene match: 7. Germline loops: CDR1 MDHEN, CDR2 SYDVKM. The CDR3 has 14 amino acids. The CDR3 region is CASLPGQGRYEQYF. In DNA, the CDR3 is TGTGCCAGCCTACCGGGACAGGGGCGCTACGAGCAGTACTTC. Filled out from reference TRBV28 and TRBJ2-7, the complete variable domain reads DVKVTQSSRYLVKRTGEKVFLECVQDMDHENMFWYRQDPGLGLRLIYFSYDVKMKEKGDIPEGYSVSREKKERFSLILESASTNQTSMYLCASLPGQGRYEQYFGPGTRLTVT.

The chain links TRBV12-2 to TRBJ2-5; TRBD1 was called by the table and not checked on the DNA. TRBV12-2 is given as a pseudogene. The CDR3 covers 15 residues. Here the CDR3 reads CASRLTAQGQETQYF. Written as DNA, the CDR3 is TGTGCAAGTCGCTTAACGGCGCAGGGTCAAGAGACCCAGTACTTC.

The CDR3 reads CAYPTGDRSTGELFF. The CDR3 DNA reads as TGTGCCTACCCCACAGGGGATCGGTCCACCGGGGAGCTGTTTTTT. The rearrangement links TRBV7-9 to TRBJ2-2, with 7 bases aligning to TRBD1. The CDR3 length is 15 residues. From germline, CDR1 is SEHNR and CDR2 FQNEAQ (reference sequence). V trimming: 11 bases; J trimming: 4 bases; junction bases outside the gene matches: 13.

By share of the sample, this clone is medium-sized. The V and J genes are TRBV27 and TRBJ2-7; D is possibly TRBD1 (6 bases). Germline V lookup: CDR1 MNHEY, CDR2 SMNVEV (reference sequence). The germline V and J ends were trimmed by 5 bases and 7 bases, with 21 bases remaining between them. The CDR3 totals 15 residues. Here the CDR3 reads CASSPTPLGAGEQYF. The CDR3 nucleotides are TGTGCCAGCAGTCCGACCCCATTGGGGGCAGGAGAGCAGTACTTC.

This chain links TRBV18 with TRBJ2-1; 9 nucleotides agree with TRBD2. The CDR3 runs 15 residues. The germline CDR1 and CDR2 sequences are KGHSH and LQKENI. V dropped 1 base and J dropped 8; count of bases not matched to a gene: 6. The CDR3 is CASSPRAGGTDEQFF. For the CDR3, the DNA is TGTGCCAGCTCACCACGGGCGGGAGGGACTGATGAGCAGTTCTTC.

The genes are TRBV5-5 and TRBJ2-7; TRBD1 matches 7 bases. J gave up 5 bases and V 2 bases, and 10 bases lay outside the gene matches. Germline assignment: CDR1 SGHKS and CDR2 YYEKEE (reference sequence). This CDR3 is 15 amino acids long. The CDR3, as DNA: TGTGCCAGCAGCTTCGAGGACAGGCATCTGGACGAGCAGTACTTC. Translated, it gives CASSFEDRHLDEQYF.

The gene calls are TRBV4-2 and TRBJ2-4; 11 bases fit TRBD1. Germline V gene data show CDR1 as LGHNA and CDR2 as YNFKEQ. The CDR3 spans 14 residues. V dropped 4 bases and J dropped 11; count of bases not matched to a gene: 7. The CDR3: CASSPGTGGAFQYF. The CDR3 DNA is TGTGCCAGCAGCCCCGGGACAGGGGGTGCCTTTCAGTACTTC.

J is TRBJ2-5 and V is TRBV6-2 or TRBV6-3; 10 nucleotides align to TRBD2. The CDR3 runs 17 residues. CDR1 is MNHEY, CDR2 SVGEGT, per germline. V was clipped by 0 bases and J by 7 bases; unmatched bases: 11. The CDR3 reads CASSYSSSGGPHWTQYF. CDR3 sequence (DNA): TGTGCCAGCAGTTACTCTTCTAGCGGGGGCCCCCACTGGACCCAGTACTTC.

The chain has TRBV2 and TRBJ2-1; D might be TRBD1 (6 bases). V was cut by 4 bases and J by 4 bases, with 11 bases left in between. The CDR3 covers 14 residues. Germline CDR1 SNHLY, CDR2 FYNNEI. The CDR3 sequence: CASSGRDTYNEQFF. In DNA, the CDR3 is TGTGCCAGCAGTGGCCGGGACACTTACAATGAGCAGTTCTTC. Based on the CDR3 plus reference TRBV2 and TRBJ2-1, the full variable domain is EPEVTQTPSHQVTQMGQEVILRCVPISNHLYFYWYRQILGQKVEFLVSFYNNEISEKSEIFDDQFSVERPDGSNFTLKIRSTKLEDSAMYFCASSGRDTYNEQFFGPGTRLTVL.

The chain joins TRBV5-1 to TRBJ2-7, with D tentatively TRBD2 (6 bases). The CDR3 extends over 13 amino acids. The V and J ends lost 4 bases and 6 bases respectively, with 14 bases between them. Germline V gene data show CDR1 as SGHRS and CDR2 as YFSETQ. CDR3 DNA: TGCGCCAGCAGCCTCGGGACTTCGGGCGAGCAGTACTTC. Amino acids: CASSLGTSGEQYF.

The genes are TRBV5-4 and TRBJ1-6; 7 positions agree with TRBD1. The CDR3 is made up of 14 amino acids. Germline V lookup: CDR1 SGHNT, CDR2 YYREEE (reference sequence). Losses at the gene ends were 0 bases for V and 7 bases for J; bases not matched to a gene: 1. DNA for the CDR3: TGTGCCAGCAGCTTGGACAGGGGCAATTCACCCCTCCACTTT. Translation gives CASSLDRGNSPLHF.

The rearrangement uses TRBV6-2 or TRBV6-3 and TRBJ1-1; perhaps TRBD1 as D (5 bases). Germline V CDR1 and CDR2: MNHEY, SVGEGT. This CDR3 has 12 residues. V dropped 2 bases and J dropped 7 bases, with 8 bases sitting between them. CDR3 loop: CASSYGAIEAFF. In DNA form, the CDR3 reads TGTGCCAGCAGTTACGGGGCCATTGAAGCTTTCTTT.

The chain carries TRBV30 and TRBJ1-5; D ambiguous. V dropped 0 bases and J dropped 5 bases, with 29 bases sitting between them. The CDR3 is 20 amino acids. Germline CDR1 and CDR2: GTSNPN and SVGIG (reference sequence). CDR3 loop: CAWSVGWPGPSGKWDQPQHF. The CDR3, as DNA: TGTGCCTGGAGTGTTGGGTGGCCGGGCCCTAGCGGAAAATGGGATCAGCCCCAGCATTTT. The whole variable domain, remainder taken from reference TRBV30 and TRBJ1-5, is SQTIHQWPATLVQPVGSPLSLECTVEGTSNPNLYWYRQAAGRGLQLLFYSVGIGQISSEVPQNLSASRPQDRQFILSSKKLLLSDSGFYLCAWSVGWPGPSGKWDQPQHFGDGTRLSIL.

This clone was counted once. The chain combines TRBV3-1 (or the pseudogene TRBV3-2) with TRBJ1-6, with TRBD1 matching over 7 bases. The V gene end was trimmed by 6 bases and the J gene end by 8 bases; junction bases not matched to a gene: 7. The CDR3 runs 14 residues. The V gene's germline CDR1 is LGHDT and CDR2 YNNKEL (reference sequence). CDR3 coding DNA: TGTGCCAGCAGAATGGGTACAGGGGATTCACCCCTCCACTTT. As protein: CASRMGTGDSPLHF.